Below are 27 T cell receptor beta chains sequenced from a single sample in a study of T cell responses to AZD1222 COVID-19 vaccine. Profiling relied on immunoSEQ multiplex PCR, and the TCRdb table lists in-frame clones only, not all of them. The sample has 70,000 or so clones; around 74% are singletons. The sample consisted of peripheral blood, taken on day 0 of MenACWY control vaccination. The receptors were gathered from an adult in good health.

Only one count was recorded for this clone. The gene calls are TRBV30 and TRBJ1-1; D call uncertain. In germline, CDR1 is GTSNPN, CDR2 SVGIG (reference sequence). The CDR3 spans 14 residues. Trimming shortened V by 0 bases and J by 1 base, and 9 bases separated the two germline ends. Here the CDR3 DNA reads TGTGCCTGGAGTGTCATAGATGGGAACACTGAAGCTTTCTTT. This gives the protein CAWSVIDGNTEAFF.

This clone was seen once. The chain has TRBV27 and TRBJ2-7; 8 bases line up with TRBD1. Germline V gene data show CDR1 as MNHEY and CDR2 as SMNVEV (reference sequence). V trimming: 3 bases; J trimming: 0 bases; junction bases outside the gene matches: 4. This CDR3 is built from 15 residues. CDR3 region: CASSFRTGSSYEQYF. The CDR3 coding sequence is TGTGCCAGCAGTTTTCGGACAGGGAGCTCCTACGAGCAGTACTTC.

The CDR3 loop is CASRKGQVNYGYTF. The CDR3 nucleotides are TGTGCCAGCAGAAAGGGACAGGTGAACTATGGCTACACCTTC. The chain links TRBV2 to TRBJ1-2, with TRBD1 identical over 8 bases. Germline CDR1 is SNHLY and CDR2 is FYNNEI. Germline trimming cut 6 bases from V and 2 bases from J; bases unmatched to any gene: 5. There are 14 residues in the CDR3.

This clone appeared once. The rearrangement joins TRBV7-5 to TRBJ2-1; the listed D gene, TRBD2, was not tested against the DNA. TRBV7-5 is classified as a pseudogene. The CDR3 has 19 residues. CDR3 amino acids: CARSLEGRRDGRTYNEQFF. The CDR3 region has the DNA TGTGCCAGAAGCTTAGAGGGGCGCCGGGACGGGAGAACCTACAATGAGCAGTTCTTC.

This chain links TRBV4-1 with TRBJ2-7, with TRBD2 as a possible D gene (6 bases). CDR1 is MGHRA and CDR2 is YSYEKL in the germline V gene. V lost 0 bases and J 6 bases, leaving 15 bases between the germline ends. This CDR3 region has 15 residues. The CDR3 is CASSQDNRGYREQYF. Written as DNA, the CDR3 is TGCGCCAGCAGCCAAGATAATCGGGGGTACCGCGAGCAGTACTTC.

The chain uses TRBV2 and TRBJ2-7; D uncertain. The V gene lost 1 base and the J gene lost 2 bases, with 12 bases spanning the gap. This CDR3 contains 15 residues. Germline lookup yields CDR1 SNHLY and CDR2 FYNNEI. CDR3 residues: CASSEGRSVAYEQYF. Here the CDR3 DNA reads TGTGCCAGCAGTGAAGGAAGGAGCGTGGCCTACGAGCAGTACTTC. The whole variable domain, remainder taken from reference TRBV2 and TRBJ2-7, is EPEVTQTPSHQVTQMGQEVILRCVPISNHLYFYWYRQILGQKVEFLVSFYNNEISEKSEIFDDQFSVERPDGSNFTLKIRSTKLEDSAMYFCASSEGRSVAYEQYFGPGTRLTVT.

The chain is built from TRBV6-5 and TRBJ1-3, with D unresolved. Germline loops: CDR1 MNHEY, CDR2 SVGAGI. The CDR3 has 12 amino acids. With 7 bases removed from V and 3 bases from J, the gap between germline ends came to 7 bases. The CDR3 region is CASIGVGNTIYF. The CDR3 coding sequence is TGTGCCAGCATTGGAGTTGGAAACACCATATATTTT.

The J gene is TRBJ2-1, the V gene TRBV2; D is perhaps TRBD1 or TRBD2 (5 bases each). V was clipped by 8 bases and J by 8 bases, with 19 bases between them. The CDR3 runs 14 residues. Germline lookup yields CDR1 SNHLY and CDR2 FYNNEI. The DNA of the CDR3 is TGTGCCAGCGGCCGGGACCGCGGAGAATATGAGCAGTTCTTC. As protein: CASGRDRGEYEQFF.

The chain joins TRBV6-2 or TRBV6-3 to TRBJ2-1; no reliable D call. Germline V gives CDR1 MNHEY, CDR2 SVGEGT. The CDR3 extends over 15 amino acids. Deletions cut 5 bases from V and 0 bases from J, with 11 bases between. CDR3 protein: CASSRLASSYNEQFF. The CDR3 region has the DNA TGTGCCAGCAGTAGACTCGCCAGCTCCTACAATGAGCAGTTCTTC.

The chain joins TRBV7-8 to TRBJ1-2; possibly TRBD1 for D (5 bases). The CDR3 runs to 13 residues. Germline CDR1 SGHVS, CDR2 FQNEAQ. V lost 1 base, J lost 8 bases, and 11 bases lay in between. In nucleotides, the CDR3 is TGTGCCAGCAGCTTAGGGTCCAGGGAAGGCTACACCTTC. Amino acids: CASSLGSREGYTF. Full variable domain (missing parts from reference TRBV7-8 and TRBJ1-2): GAGVSQSPRYKVAKRGQDVALRCDPISGHVSLFWYQQALGQGPEFLTYFQNEAQLDKSGLPSDRFFAERPEGSVSTLKIQRTQQEDSAVYLCASSLGSREGYTFGSGTRLTVV.

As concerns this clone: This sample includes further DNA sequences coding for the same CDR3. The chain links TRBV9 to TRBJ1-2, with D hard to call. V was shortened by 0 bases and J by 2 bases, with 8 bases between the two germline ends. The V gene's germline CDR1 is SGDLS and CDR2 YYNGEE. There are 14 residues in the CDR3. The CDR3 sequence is CASSVGGSNYGYTF. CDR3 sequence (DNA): TGTGCCAGCAGCGTAGGTGGATCAAACTATGGCTACACCTTC.

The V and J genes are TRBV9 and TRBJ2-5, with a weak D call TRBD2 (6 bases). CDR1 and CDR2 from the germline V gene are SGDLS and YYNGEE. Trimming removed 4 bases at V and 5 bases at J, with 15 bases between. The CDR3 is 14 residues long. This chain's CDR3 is CASSSGTGMETQYF. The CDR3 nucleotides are TGTGCCAGCAGCTCAGGGACTGGGATGGAGACCCAGTACTTC.

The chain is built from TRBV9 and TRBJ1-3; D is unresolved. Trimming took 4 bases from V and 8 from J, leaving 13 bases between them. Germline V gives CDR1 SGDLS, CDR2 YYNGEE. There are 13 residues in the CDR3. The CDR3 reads CASSFGGEDTIYF. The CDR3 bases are TGTGCCAGCAGCTTCGGCGGGGAGGACACCATATATTTT. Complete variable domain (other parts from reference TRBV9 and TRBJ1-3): DSGVTQTPKHLITATGQRVTLRCSPRSGDLSVYWYQQSLDQGLQFLIQYYNGEERAKGNILERFSAQQFPDLHSELNLSSLELGDSALYFCASSFGGEDTIYFGEGSWLTVV.

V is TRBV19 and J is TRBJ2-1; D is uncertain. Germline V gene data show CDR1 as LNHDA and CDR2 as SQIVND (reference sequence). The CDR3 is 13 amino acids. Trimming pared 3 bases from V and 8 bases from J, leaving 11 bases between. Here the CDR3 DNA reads TGTGCCAGTAGTATTAGGATCGGGTATGAGCAGTTCTTC. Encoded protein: CASSIRIGYEQFF.

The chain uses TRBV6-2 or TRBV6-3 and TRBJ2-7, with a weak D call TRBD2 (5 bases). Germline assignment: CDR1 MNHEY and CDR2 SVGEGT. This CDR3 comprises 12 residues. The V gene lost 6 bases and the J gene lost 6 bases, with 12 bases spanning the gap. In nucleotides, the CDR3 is TGTGCCAGCAGCTCCGGCGGGCTCGAGCAGTACTTC. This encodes CASSSGGLEQYF.

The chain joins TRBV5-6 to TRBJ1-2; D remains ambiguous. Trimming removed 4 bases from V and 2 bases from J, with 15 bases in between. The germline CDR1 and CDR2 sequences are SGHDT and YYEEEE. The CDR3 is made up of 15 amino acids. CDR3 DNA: TGTGCCAGCAGCCCCGACACCAACGGGAACTATGGCTACACCTTC. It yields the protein CASSPDTNGNYGYTF.

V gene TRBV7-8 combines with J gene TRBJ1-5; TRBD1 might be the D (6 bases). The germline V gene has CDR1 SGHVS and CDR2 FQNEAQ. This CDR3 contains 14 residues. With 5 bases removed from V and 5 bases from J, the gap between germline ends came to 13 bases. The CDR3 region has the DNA TGTGCCAGCAGCGTAACAGGGAATGATCAGCCCCAGCATTTT. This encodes CASSVTGNDQPQHF.

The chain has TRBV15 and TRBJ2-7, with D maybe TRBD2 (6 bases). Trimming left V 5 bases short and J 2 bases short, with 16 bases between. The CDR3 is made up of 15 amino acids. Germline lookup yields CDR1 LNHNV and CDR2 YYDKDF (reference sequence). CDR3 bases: TGTGCCACCAGCGACGGGGGAACGGTCCCCTACGAGCAGTACTTC. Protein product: CATSDGGTVPYEQYF.

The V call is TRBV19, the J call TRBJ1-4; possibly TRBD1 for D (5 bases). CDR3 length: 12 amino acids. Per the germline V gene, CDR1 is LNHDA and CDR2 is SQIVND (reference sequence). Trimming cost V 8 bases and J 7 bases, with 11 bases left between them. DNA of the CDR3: TGTGCCAGTTACCCGGGGGGTGAAAAACTGTTTTTT. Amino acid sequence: CASYPGGEKLFF.

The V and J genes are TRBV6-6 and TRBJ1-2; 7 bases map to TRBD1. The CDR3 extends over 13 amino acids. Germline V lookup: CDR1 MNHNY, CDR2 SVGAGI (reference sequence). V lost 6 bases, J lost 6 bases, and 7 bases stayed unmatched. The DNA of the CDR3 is TGTGCCAGCAGGCCCGGGACAGAGAATGGCTACACCTTC. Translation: CASRPGTENGYTF.

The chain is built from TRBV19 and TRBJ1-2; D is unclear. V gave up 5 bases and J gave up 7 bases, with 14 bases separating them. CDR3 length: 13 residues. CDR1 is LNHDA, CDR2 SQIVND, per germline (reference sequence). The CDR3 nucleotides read TGTGCCAGTAGTCCGGGGAGGCAAGGTGGCTACACCTTC. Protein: CASSPGRQGGYTF.

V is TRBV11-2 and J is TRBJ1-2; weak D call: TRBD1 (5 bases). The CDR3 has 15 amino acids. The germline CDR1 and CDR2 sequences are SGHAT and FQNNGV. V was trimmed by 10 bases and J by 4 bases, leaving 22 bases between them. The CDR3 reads CATSGLGGVLYGYTF. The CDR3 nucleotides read TGTGCCACGTCAGGGCTGGGGGGTGTGCTCTATGGCTACACCTTC. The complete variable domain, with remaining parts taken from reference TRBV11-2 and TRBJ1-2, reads EAGVAQSPRYKIIEKRQSVAFWCNPISGHATLYWYQQILGQGPKLLIQFQNNGVVDDSQLPKDRFSAERLKGVDSTLKIQPAKLEDSAVYLCATSGLGGVLYGYTFGSGTRLTVV.

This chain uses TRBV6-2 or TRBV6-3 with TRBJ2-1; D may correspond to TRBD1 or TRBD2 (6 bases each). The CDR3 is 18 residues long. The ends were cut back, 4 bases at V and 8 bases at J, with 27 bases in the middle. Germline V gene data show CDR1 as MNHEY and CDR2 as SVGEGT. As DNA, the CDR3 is TGTGCCAGCAGTTCTAATCCTCGTACAGGGACTTCGACCCATGAGCAGTTCTTC. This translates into CASSSNPRTGTSTHEQFF.

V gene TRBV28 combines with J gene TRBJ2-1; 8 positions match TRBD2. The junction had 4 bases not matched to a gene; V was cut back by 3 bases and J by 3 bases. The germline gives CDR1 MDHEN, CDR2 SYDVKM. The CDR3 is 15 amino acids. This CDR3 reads CASSLGGRFYNEQFF. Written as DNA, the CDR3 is TGTGCCAGCAGTTTGGGCGGGAGGTTCTACAATGAGCAGTTCTTC.

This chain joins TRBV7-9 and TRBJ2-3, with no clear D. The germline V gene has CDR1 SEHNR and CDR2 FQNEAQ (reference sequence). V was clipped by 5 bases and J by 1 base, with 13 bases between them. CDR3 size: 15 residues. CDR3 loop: CASSQLDVGTDTQYF. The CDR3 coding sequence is TGTGCCAGCAGCCAACTCGACGTGGGCACAGATACGCAGTATTTT.

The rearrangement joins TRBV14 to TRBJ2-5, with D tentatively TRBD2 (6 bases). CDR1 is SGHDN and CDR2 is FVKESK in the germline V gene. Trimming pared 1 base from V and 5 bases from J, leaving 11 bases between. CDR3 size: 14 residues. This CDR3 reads CASSQAGGMETQYF. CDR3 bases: TGTGCCAGCAGCCAAGCAGGAGGGATGGAGACCCAGTACTTC.

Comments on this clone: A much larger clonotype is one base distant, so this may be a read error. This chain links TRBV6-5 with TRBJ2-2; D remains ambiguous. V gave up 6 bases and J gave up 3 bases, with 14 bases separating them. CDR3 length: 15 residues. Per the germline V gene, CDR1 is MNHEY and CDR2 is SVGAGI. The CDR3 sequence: CASRGNDGDTGELFF. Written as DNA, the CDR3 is TGTGCCAGCAGGGGAAACGATGGGGACACCGGGGAGCTGTTTTTT.